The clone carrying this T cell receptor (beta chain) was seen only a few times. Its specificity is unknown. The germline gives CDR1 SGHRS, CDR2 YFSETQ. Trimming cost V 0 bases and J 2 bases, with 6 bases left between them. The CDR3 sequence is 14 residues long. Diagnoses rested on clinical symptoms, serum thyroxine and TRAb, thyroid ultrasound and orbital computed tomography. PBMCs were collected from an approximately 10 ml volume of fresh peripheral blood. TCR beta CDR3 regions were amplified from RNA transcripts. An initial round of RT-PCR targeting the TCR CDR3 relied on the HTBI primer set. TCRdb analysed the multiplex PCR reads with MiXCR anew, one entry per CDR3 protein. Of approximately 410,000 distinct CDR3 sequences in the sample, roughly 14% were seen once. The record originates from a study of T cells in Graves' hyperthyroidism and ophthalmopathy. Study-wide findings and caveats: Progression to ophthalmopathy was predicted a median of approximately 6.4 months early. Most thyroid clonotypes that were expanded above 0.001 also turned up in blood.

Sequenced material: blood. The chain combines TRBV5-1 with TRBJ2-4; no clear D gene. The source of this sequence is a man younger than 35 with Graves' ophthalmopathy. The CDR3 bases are TGCGCCAGCAGCTTGGGGGGATCCAAAAACATTCAGTACTTC. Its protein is CASSLGGSKNIQYF.